The rows below give T cell receptor beta chains drawn from one sample of a study of Graves' ophthalmopathy and Graves' hyperthyroidism. TCRdb independently ran MiXCR on the multiplex PCR reads; one entry per CDR3 protein. The profile shows 600,000 to 650,000 distinct CDR3 sequences, about 24% of them singletons. The material sequenced was peripheral blood. The receptors come from a woman younger than 30 with stable Graves' hyperthyroidism. Some clones in this sample may be carry-over from other donors' samples. Both conserved end residues are part of each CDR3. Each record gives: V gene, clone size, D gene, J gene, CDR3 DNA, CDR3 protein. A D gene is named only where the DNA matches it firmly. Clone size is shown for a subset of rows, as once, few, many or a class of expanded clone.

>TRBV5-1|once|NA|TRBJ1-5
TGCGCCAGCAGCTTAGGGACAACGGACAATCAGCCCCAGCATTTT
CASSLGTTDNQPQHF
>TRBV9|many|TRBD1|TRBJ1-6
TGTGCCAGCAGCCCTTTGGACAGGGGGAGAAATTCACCCCTCCACTTT
CASSPLDRGRNSPLHF
>TRBV6-1|NA|NA|TRBJ2-1
TGTGCCAGCAGTGATAGGACTGGAAGCTCCTACAATGAGCAGTTCTTC
CASSDRTGSSYNEQFF
>TRBV6-4|many|NA|TRBJ2-6
TGTGCCAGCAGTGACCACACAGGGCTGGCGTCTGGGGCCAACGTCCTGACTTTC
CASSDHTGLASGANVLTF
>TRBV5-1|NA|NA|TRBJ2-7
TGCGCCAGCAGCTTGGCCGGGGAGAGCTCCTACGAGCAGTACTTC
CASSLAGESSYEQYF
>TRBV12-3/TRBV12-4|NA|NA|TRBJ1-1
TGTGCCAGCAGTTTAGGTCAGGGGATAGCTTTCTTT
CASSLGQGIAFF
>TRBV12-3/TRBV12-4|NA|NA|TRBJ2-7
TGTGCCAGCAGTTTCCGGCCAGTGCAATCCTACGAGCAGTACTTC
CASSFRPVQSYEQYF
>TRBV29-1|NA|NA|TRBJ1-1
TGCAGCGTTGGGGTGGGAAAGAACACTGAAGCTTTCTTT
CSVGVGKNTEAFF
>TRBV20-1|many|TRBD1|TRBJ2-7
TGCAGTGCTTTCGACAGGGGCGGCTTAGAGCAGTACTTC
CSAFDRGGLEQYF
>TRBV28|few|NA|TRBJ1-2
TGTGCCAGCAGTTTATGGGGCATTGGCTACACCTTC
CASSLWGIGYTF
>TRBV10-2|once|TRBD1|TRBJ1-5
TGCGCCAGCAGACAGGGGGATAGCAATCAGCCCCAGCATTTT
CASRQGDSNQPQHF
>TRBV5-4|few|NA|TRBJ1-5
TGTGCCAGCAGCTTGGTTACGAACCTAAATAGCAATCAGCCCCAGCATTTT
CASSLVTNLNSNQPQHF
>TRBV20-1|once|NA|TRBJ2-5
TGCAGTGCTAGAGATTTAGCGGAGGGAGAGGAGACCCAGTACTTC
CSARDLAEGEETQYF
>TRBV3-1|few|NA|TRBJ2-7
TGTGCCAGCAATAAGGGTGGACACTCCTACGAGCAGTACTTC
CASNKGGHSYEQYF
>TRBV11-2|many|NA|TRBJ2-7
TGTGCCAGCAGCCCGACCGCTGGAGGTATCTACGAGCAGTACTTC
CASSPTAGGIYEQYF
>TRBV7-6|many|TRBD1|TRBJ1-5
TGTGCCAGCAGCCCGACAGGGAAGACCAATCAGCCCCAGCATTTT
CASSPTGKTNQPQHF
>TRBV29-1|many|NA|TRBJ2-7
TGCAGCGTTGCCGGGACGCCAAATAACGAGCAGTACTTC
CSVAGTPNNEQYF
>TRBV13|many|NA|TRBJ2-5
TGTGCCAGCAGCTTAGGTATTAGAGAGACCCAGTACTTC
CASSLGIRETQYF
>TRBV12-3/TRBV12-4|many|TRBD2|TRBJ2-5
TGTGCCAGCAGTTCGGTCGCGCGGGAGGGAGAGACCCAGTACTTC
CASSSVAREGETQYF
>TRBV4-2|NA|NA|TRBJ1-2
TGTGCCAGCAGCCGGGAGCCGGGGGACGATAAGGGCTACACCTTC
CASSREPGDDKGYTF
>TRBV6-1|many|NA|TRBJ1-2
TGTGCCAGCAGTGAAGTCGACGCCTACTATGGCTACACCTTC
CASSEVDAYYGYTF
>TRBV28|many|NA|TRBJ2-7
TGTGCCAGCAGTTTCACCACCCTCCGAGTGCCTGTTACCAAAAACGAGCAGTACTTC
CASSFTTLRVPVTKNEQYF
>TRBV30|many|NA|TRBJ1-5
TGTGCCTGGAGTCTCGAGAGCAATCAGCCCCAGCATTTT
CAWSLESNQPQHF
>TRBV20-1|NA|TRBD2|TRBJ2-7
TGCAGTGCAGGGGCGGGACTATCCTCCTACGAGCAGTACTTC
CSAGAGLSSYEQYF
>TRBV20-1|NA|TRBD2|TRBJ2-5
TGCAGTGCTTTAAAAGGACTAGAAGAGACCCAGTACTTC
CSALKGLEETQYF
>TRBV10-1|many|NA|TRBJ1-2
TGCGCCAGCAGTGACCGGGCCTTCGCTAACTATGGCTACACCTTC
CASSDRAFANYGYTF
>TRBV7-7|many|NA|TRBJ2-5
TGTGCTAGCAGCTTACGCTCGAGGGAAGGGCGGGAGACCCAGTACTTC
CASSLRSREGRETQYF
>TRBV12-3/TRBV12-4|NA|NA|TRBJ2-7
TGTGCCAGCAGCCCTGGACAGTCCCTGACCTACGAGCAGTACTTC
CASSPGQSLTYEQYF
>TRBV4-3|NA|NA|TRBJ2-7
TGCGCCAGCAGCCAAGCAGTTACCTACGAGCAGTACTTC
CASSQAVTYEQYF
>TRBV12-3/TRBV12-4|NA|NA|TRBJ2-4
TGTGCCAGCAGTTTATATCGGGATAGCATTCAGTACTTC
CASSLYRDSIQYF